The next 17 T cell receptor beta chains were all read from a single sample in a study of CD8 T cells in ankylosing spondylitis. Notes on the study in general: A motif in TCR beta, a set of 8 or 9 highly homologous variants, appeared characteristic of ankylosing spondylitis blood.

TCRdb reanalysed the 5' RACE reads using MiXCR and keeps one entry per CDR3 protein. This sample has roughly 700,000 distinct CDR3 sequences, with 15% to 20% found just once. For these receptors, no antigen is known. What was sequenced was blood, either unsorted or a sorted T cell fraction (not recorded which). The receptor source for this set is a male donor with ankylosing spondylitis.

This clonotype was seen a few times. The V and J genes are TRBV20-1 and TRBJ2-7; D is possibly TRBD2 (5 bases). V was shortened by 3 bases and J by 5 bases, with 17 bases between the two germline ends. The CDR3 runs 14 residues. CDR1 is DFQATT and CDR2 is SNEGSKA in the germline V gene (reference sequence). Here the CDR3 reads CSASMRTLGNEQYF. For the CDR3, the DNA is TGCAGTGCTAGTATGAGGACGCTCGGGAACGAGCAGTACTTC.

Only a few counts were recorded for this clonotype. The chain links TRBV10-3 to TRBJ2-5, with TRBD1 matching 8 bases. Germline values: CDR1 ENHRY, CDR2 SYGVKD. This CDR3 has 14 residues. Germline trimming cut 5 bases from V and 3 bases from J; bases unmatched to any gene: 5. CDR3 loop: CAISTDRGKETQYF. The CDR3 DNA reads as TGTGCCATCAGTACTGACAGGGGAAAAGAGACCCAGTACTTC.

V is TRBV5-6 and J is TRBJ2-5, with TRBD1 matching over 9 bases. V lost 5 bases and J lost 4; bases outside the gene matches: 9. This CDR3 contains 15 residues. CDR1 and CDR2 (germline): SGHDT, YYEEEE. The CDR3 coding sequence is TGTGCCAGCAGTTCCGGGACAGGGTTCCGAGAGACCCAGTACTTC. This translates into CASSSGTGFRETQYF. Full variable domain (rest looked up from reference TRBV5-6 and TRBJ2-5): DAGVTQSPTHLIKTRGQQVTLRCSPKSGHDTVSWYQQALGQGPQFIFQYYEEEERQRGNFPDRFSGHQFPNYSSELNVNALLLGDSALYLCASSSGTGFRETQYFGPGTRLLVL.

This clonotype was found a few times. The chain uses TRBV6-5 and TRBJ2-2; D gene uncertain. From germline, CDR1 is MNHEY and CDR2 SVGAGI. This CDR3 is 13 amino acids long. V lost 3 bases and J lost 5, with 7 bases in between. The CDR3 is CASSYVSTGELFF. Written as DNA, the CDR3 is TGTGCCAGCAGTTATGTATCTACCGGGGAGCTGTTTTTT.

A few counts support this clonotype. V and J are TRBV24-1 and TRBJ1-5, with D maybe TRBD1 (6 bases). CDR1 and CDR2 (germline): KGHDR, SFDVKD. Trimming removed 2 bases from V and 9 bases from J, with 13 bases in between. The CDR3 has 14 amino acids. CDR3 sequence: CATSDWDTQWPQHF. DNA of the CDR3: TGTGCCACCAGTGATTGGGACACCCAATGGCCCCAGCATTTT.

This clonotype was found a few times. V and J are TRBV12-3 or TRBV12-4 and TRBJ2-1; 10 bases are shared with TRBD2. This CDR3 has 16 residues. V trimming: 5 bases; J trimming: 2 bases; junction bases outside the gene matches: 6. CDR3 coding DNA: TGTGCCAGCAGTCCACCGGGACTAGCGACCTACAATGAGCAGTTCTTC. It yields the protein CASSPPGLATYNEQFF.

The chain links TRBV27 to TRBJ2-7, with TRBD2 matching over 7 bases. The CDR3 extends over 12 amino acids. CDR1 is MNHEY and CDR2 is SMNVEV in the germline V gene (reference sequence). Germline trimming cut 6 bases from V and 4 bases from J; bases unmatched to any gene: 3. The CDR3 sequence is CASSHSGYEQYF. The CDR3 DNA is TGTGCCAGCAGCCATAGCGGGTACGAGCAGTACTTC.

The table lists this clonotype with a few counts. The chain has TRBV20-1 and TRBJ1-1; D is possibly TRBD1 (5 bases). Germline V CDR1 and CDR2: DFQATT, SNEGSKA (reference sequence). V gave up 3 bases and J gave up 1 base, with 18 bases separating them. The CDR3 consists of 16 residues. The CDR3 is CSARERTGQTNTEAFF. Here the CDR3 DNA reads TGCAGTGCTAGGGAGAGAACCGGACAAACGAACACTGAAGCTTTCTTT.

The rearrangement joins TRBV15 to TRBJ2-2, with 8 bases that match TRBD1. The germline gives CDR1 LNHNV, CDR2 YYDKDF (reference sequence). V dropped 1 base and J dropped 7; count of bases not matched to a gene: 8. The CDR3 is 16 amino acids. In DNA form, the CDR3 reads TGTGCCACCAGCAGAGTTGGGCAGGGGGCGATCGGGGAGCTGTTTTTT. Its translation: CATSRVGQGAIGELFF.

The gene calls are TRBV6-5 and TRBJ2-5; the match to TRBD2 covers 7 bases. The CDR3 runs 15 residues. V lost 2 bases to trimming and J lost 4 bases; unmatched junction nucleotides: 7. The germline V gene encodes CDR1 MNHEY and CDR2 SVGAGI. CDR3 bases: TGTGCCAGCAGTTACCTGGTTGGGGGGGGAGAGACCCAGTACTTC. The encoded protein is CASSYLVGGGETQYF.

The V gene is TRBV6-1, the J gene TRBJ1-6, with no clear D. This CDR3 is built from 16 residues. From germline, CDR1 is MNHNS and CDR2 SASEGT. Trimming shortened V by 5 bases and J by 0 bases, and 11 bases separated the two germline ends. This chain's CDR3 is CASSRAPSSYNSPLHF. The CDR3 coding sequence is TGTGCCAGCAGTAGGGCCCCGAGCTCCTATAATTCACCCCTCCACTTT.

This clonotype has more than one count but fewer than ten. The gene calls are TRBV3-1 and TRBJ2-7; a possible D gene is TRBD2 (6 bases). CDR3 length: 15 residues. The germline CDR1 and CDR2 sequences are LGHDT and YNNKEL (reference sequence). The germline V and J ends were trimmed by 3 bases and 7 bases, with 19 bases remaining between them. The CDR3 coding sequence is TGTGCCAGCAGCCAGGCCGGGACTGGGGATAGGGAGCAGTACTTC. Protein: CASSQAGTGDREQYF.

This clonotype has a handful of counts. The chain is built from TRBV4-2 and TRBJ1-4, with a possible D match to TRBD1 (5 bases). The CDR3 consists of 16 residues. V was pared by 0 bases and J by 4 bases, with 12 bases between. The V gene's germline CDR1 is LGHNA and CDR2 YNFKEQ. The CDR3 protein is CASSQDFGTVNEKLFF. The CDR3 coding sequence is TGTGCCAGCAGCCAAGATTTCGGGACCGTTAATGAAAAACTGTTTTTT.

This clonotype was observed a few times. The CDR3 DNA follows: TGTGCCAGCAGCCCCGAGCCCTTTAGCAATCAGCCCCAGCATTTT. Translated: CASSPEPFSNQPQHF. The chain uses TRBV27 and TRBJ1-5, with no clear D. V was clipped by 6 bases and J by 0 bases, with 12 bases between them. Per germline, CDR1 MNHEY and CDR2 SMNVEV (reference sequence). The CDR3 length is 15 residues.

The genes are TRBV5-1 and TRBJ2-4, with 7 bases that match TRBD1. V shed 4 bases and J 4 bases; nucleotides not matched to a gene: 2. Germline CDR1 and CDR2: SGHRS and YFSETQ. The CDR3 extends over 13 amino acids. CDR3 DNA sequence: TGCGCCAGCAGCCAGGGACAGAAAAACATTCAGTACTTC. Protein sequence: CASSQGQKNIQYF.

In its sample, this clonotype was seen once. The chain carries TRBV7-9 and TRBJ2-3, with TRBD2 matching 7 bases. Germline V gene data show CDR1 as SEHNR and CDR2 as FQNEAQ (reference sequence). CDR3 size: 15 residues. J was trimmed by 6 bases and V by 1 base; bases with no gene match: 7. The CDR3 region is CASSLVGTTRDTQYF. The CDR3 bases are TGTGCCAGCAGCTTAGTCGGGACTACAAGGGATACGCAGTATTTT.

In its sample, this clonotype was seen a few times. The gene calls are TRBV24-1 and TRBJ2-2, with a possible D match to TRBD1 (6 bases). CDR3 size: 17 residues. The germline CDR1 and CDR2 sequences are KGHDR and SFDVKD. Deletions cut 3 bases from V and 5 bases from J, with 18 bases between. The CDR3 sequence: CATSDLRTDQRTGELFF. In DNA form, the CDR3 reads TGTGCCACCAGTGATCTCAGGACAGACCAGCGGACCGGGGAGCTGTTTTTT.